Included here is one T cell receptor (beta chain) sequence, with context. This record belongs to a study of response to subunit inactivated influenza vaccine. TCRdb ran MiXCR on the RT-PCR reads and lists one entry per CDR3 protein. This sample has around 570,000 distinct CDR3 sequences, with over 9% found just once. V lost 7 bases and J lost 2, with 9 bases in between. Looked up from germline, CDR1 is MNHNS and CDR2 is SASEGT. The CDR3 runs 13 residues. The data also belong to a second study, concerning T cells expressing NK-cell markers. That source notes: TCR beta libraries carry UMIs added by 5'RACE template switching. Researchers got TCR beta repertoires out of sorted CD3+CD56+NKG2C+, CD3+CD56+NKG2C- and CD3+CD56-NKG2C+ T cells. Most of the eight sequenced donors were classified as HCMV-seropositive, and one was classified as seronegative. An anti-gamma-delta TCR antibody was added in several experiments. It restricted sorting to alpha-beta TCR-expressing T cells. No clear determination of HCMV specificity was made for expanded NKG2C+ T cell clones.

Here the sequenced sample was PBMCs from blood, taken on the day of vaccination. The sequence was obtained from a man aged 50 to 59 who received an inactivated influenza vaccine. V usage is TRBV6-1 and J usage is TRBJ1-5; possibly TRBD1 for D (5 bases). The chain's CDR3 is CASTPTGNQPQHF. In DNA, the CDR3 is TGTGCCAGCACCCCGACAGGCAATCAGCCCCAGCATTTT.